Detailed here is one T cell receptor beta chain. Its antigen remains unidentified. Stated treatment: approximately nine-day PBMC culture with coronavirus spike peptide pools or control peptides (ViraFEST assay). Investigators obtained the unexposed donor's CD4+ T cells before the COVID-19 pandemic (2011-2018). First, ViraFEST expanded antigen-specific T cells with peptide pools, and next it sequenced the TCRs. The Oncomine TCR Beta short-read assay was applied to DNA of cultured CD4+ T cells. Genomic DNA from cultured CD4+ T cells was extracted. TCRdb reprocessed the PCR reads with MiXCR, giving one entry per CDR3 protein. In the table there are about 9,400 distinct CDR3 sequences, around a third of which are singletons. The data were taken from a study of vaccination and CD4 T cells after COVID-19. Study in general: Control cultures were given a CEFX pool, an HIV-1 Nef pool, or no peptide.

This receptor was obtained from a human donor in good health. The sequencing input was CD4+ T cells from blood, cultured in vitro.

The CDR3: CASSHVRQAQQYF. The CDR3 bases are TGTGCCAGCAGCCACGTACGCCAGGCCCAGCAGTACTTC. This chain connects TRBV14 to TRBJ2-7; no clear D gene. V was cut by 3 bases and J by 8 bases, with 14 bases left in between. The CDR3 loop spans 13 amino acids. Per the germline V gene, CDR1 is SGHDN and CDR2 is FVKESK.